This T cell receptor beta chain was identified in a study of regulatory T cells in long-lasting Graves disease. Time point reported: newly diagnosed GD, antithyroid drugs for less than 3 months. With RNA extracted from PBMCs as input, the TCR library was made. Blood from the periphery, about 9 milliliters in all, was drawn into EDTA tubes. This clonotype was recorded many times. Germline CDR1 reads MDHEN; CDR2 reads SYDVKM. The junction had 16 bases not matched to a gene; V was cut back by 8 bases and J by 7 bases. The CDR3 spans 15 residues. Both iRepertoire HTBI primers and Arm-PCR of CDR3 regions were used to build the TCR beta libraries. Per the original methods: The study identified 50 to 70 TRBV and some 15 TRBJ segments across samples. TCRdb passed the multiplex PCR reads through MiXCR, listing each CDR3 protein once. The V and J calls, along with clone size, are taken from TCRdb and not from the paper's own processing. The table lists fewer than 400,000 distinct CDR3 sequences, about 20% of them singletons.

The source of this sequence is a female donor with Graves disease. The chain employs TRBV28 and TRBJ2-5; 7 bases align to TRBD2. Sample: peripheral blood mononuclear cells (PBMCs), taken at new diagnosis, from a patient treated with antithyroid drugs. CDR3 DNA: TGTGCCAGCTACAAGCCGGGGGGTGTTGAGGTGACCCAGTACTTC. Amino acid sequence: CASYKPGGVEVTQYF.